One sample yielded the 23 T cell receptor beta chains listed below, sequenced in a study of T cells in Graves' hyperthyroidism and ophthalmopathy. Template material for amplifying TCR beta CDR3 regions consisted of RNA transcripts. The TCR CDR3 first-round RT-PCR relied on the HTBI primer set. Using its own MiXCR run on the multiplex PCR reads, TCRdb lists one record per CDR3 protein. This table has about 770,000 distinct CDR3 sequences, approximately 18% appearing once. The sample was blood. These receptors all come from a woman between 50 and 59 years old with Graves' hyperthyroidism that later progressed to Graves' ophthalmopathy.

This clonotype was detected only a few times. The rearrangement links TRBV27 to TRBJ1-5; no definite D call. The CDR3 is made up of 14 amino acids. Germline V lookup: CDR1 MNHEY, CDR2 SMNVEV (reference sequence). Trimming took 6 bases from V and 3 from J, leaving 12 bases between them. The CDR3 region is CASSYRVNNQPQHF. As DNA, the CDR3 is TGTGCCAGCAGCTACCGCGTTAACAATCAGCCCCAGCATTTT.

The rearrangement joins TRBV2 to TRBJ1-1; a weak D match, TRBD1 (5 bases). Germline lookup yields CDR1 SNHLY and CDR2 FYNNEI. The CDR3 loop spans 13 amino acids. V was trimmed by 4 bases and J by 3 bases, leaving 9 bases between them. CDR3 region: CASSGPGDTEAFF. CDR3 DNA: TGTGCCAGCAGTGGCCCGGGGGACACTGAAGCTTTCTTT.

This clonotype was detected a few times. This chain links TRBV3-1 with TRBJ1-1; 8 bases agree with TRBD1. Germline CDR1 is LGHDT and CDR2 is YNNKEL (reference sequence). The CDR3 runs 14 residues. The V and J ends lost 4 bases and 4 bases, in that order; junction bases with no gene match: 5. The CDR3 is CASSLTGESTEAFF. DNA for the CDR3: TGTGCCAGCAGCCTGACAGGGGAAAGCACTGAAGCTTTCTTT.

Concerning this clonotype itself: A much larger clone differs from this one at a single base, so this may be a read error. The chain employs TRBV19 and TRBJ1-1; perhaps TRBD1 as D (6 bases). This CDR3 is 16 amino acids long. CDR1 and CDR2 (germline): LNHDA, SQIVND (reference sequence). CDR3: CTSRRDRPGRHTEAFF. The CDR3, as DNA: TGTACCAGTAGGAGAGACAGGCCGGGGAGACACACTGAAGCTTTCTTT.

This clonotype was seen repeatedly, ten times or more. V usage is TRBV20-1 and J usage is TRBJ2-7; D unclear. Germline V gene data show CDR1 as DFQATT and CDR2 as SNEGSKA (reference sequence). This CDR3 has 13 residues. The V and J ends lost 3 bases and 2 bases respectively, with 11 bases between them. This CDR3 is CSASENTAYEQYF. The DNA of the CDR3 is TGCAGTGCTAGTGAGAACACTGCCTACGAGCAGTACTTC.

This clonotype has only one observation. This rearrangement joins TRBV20-1 to TRBJ1-1, with D hard to call. The CDR3 runs to 12 residues. V gave up 3 bases and J gave up 3 bases, with 8 bases separating them. The germline V gene encodes CDR1 DFQATT and CDR2 SNEGSKA (reference sequence). The CDR3 region is CSARVSHTEAFF. The CDR3 DNA sequence: TGCAGTGCTAGGGTCAGCCACACTGAAGCTTTCTTT.

V and J are TRBV7-8 and TRBJ2-2; D may be TRBD2 (5 bases). Per germline, CDR1 SGHVS and CDR2 FQNEAQ. The CDR3 runs 16 residues. V gave up 5 bases and J gave up 5 bases, with 18 bases separating them. The CDR3 here is CASSLSPLGNTGELFF. The CDR3 nucleotides read TGTGCCAGCAGCCTCTCACCACTAGGAAATACCGGGGAGCTGTTTTTT. The full variable domain, in which reference TRBV7-8 and TRBJ2-2 provide the parts outside the CDR3, is GAGVSQSPRYKVAKRGQDVALRCDPISGHVSLFWYQQALGQGPEFLTYFQNEAQLDKSGLPSDRFFAERPEGSVSTLKIQRTQQEDSAVYLCASSLSPLGNTGELFFGEGSRLTVL.

This clonotype was picked up many times. V usage is TRBV12-3 or TRBV12-4 and J usage is TRBJ2-3; 8 bases map to TRBD1. The CDR3 covers 15 residues. J lost 3 bases, V lost 3 bases, and 5 bases had no gene match. In DNA form, the CDR3 reads TGTGCCAGCAGTTTTGGGACAGGCGTTACAGATACGCAGTATTTT. Its protein is CASSFGTGVTDTQYF.

There are many counts of this clonotype. V is TRBV11-2 and J is TRBJ2-1; TRBD1 or TRBD2 may be the D gene (6 bases each). Germline values: CDR1 SGHAT, CDR2 FQNNGV. The V end lost 5 bases, the J end lost 1 base, and 15 bases lay between the germline ends. The CDR3 covers 16 residues. The CDR3 DNA is TGTGCCAGCAGCGTTACCCAGGGGAGGTCCTACAATGAGCAGTTCTTC. Protein sequence: CASSVTQGRSYNEQFF.

This clonotype has a count of ten or more. The chain is built from TRBV29-1 and TRBJ1-5, with 9 nucleotides matching TRBD1. CDR1 and CDR2 from the germline V gene are SQVTM and ANQGSEA. This CDR3 has 13 residues. CDR3: CSARTGGNQPQHF. In DNA, the CDR3 is TGCAGTGCGCGGACAGGGGGCAATCAGCCCCAGCATTTT.

This clonotype was found a few times. This chain joins TRBV30 and TRBJ1-4; D may be TRBD1 (5 bases). CDR1 and CDR2 (germline): GTSNPN, SVGIG (reference sequence). Trimming shortened V by 2 bases and J by 6 bases, and 10 bases separated the two germline ends. The CDR3 totals 13 residues. The CDR3 here is CAWSSGIDEKLFF. CDR3 nucleotide sequence: TGTGCCTGGAGTTCAGGGATCGATGAAAAACTGTTTTTT.

This clonotype was recorded a few times. This chain uses TRBV12-3 or TRBV12-4 with TRBJ1-5; tentative D call: TRBD1 (5 bases). Trimming removed 3 bases at V and 0 bases at J, with 15 bases between. This CDR3 has 17 residues. CDR3 sequence (DNA): TGTGCCAGCAGTTTTGCCTTCACAGGAGATAGCAATCAGCCCCAGCATTTT. It is translated as CASSFAFTGDSNQPQHF.

The chain recombines TRBV7-2 with TRBJ2-7, with 9 positions matching TRBD2. With 5 bases clipped from V and 1 base from J, the junction kept 18 bases outside the gene matches. Germline V gives CDR1 SGHTA, CDR2 FQGNSA. CDR3 size: 19 residues. In DNA, the CDR3 is TGTGCCAGCAGCCAGGCATTAGCGGGAGCCCTGATTAGGTCCTACGAGCAGTACTTC. Protein product: CASSQALAGALIRSYEQYF.

The V and J genes are TRBV30 and TRBJ2-2, with 7 bases fitting TRBD2. The CDR3 is made up of 12 amino acids. Losses at the gene ends were 2 bases for V and 7 bases for J; bases not matched to a gene: 1. Per germline, CDR1 GTSNPN and CDR2 SVGIG (reference sequence). The CDR3 region is CAWSRGGGELFF. In DNA form, the CDR3 reads TGTGCCTGGAGTCGCGGGGGCGGGGAGCTGTTTTTT.

Ten or more counts support this clonotype. V and J are TRBV7-9 and TRBJ1-1; tentative D call: TRBD1 (6 bases). Germline CDR1 SEHNR, CDR2 FQNEAQ (reference sequence). The CDR3 covers 14 residues. The V end was cut by 5 bases, the J end by 8 bases, with 18 bases between. CDR3 amino acids: CASSSPTGGEEAFF. DNA of the CDR3: TGTGCCAGCAGCAGCCCAACGGGGGGCGAAGAAGCTTTCTTT.

The sample holds many counts of this clonotype. The genes are TRBV6-1 and TRBJ1-1; D is perhaps TRBD1 (6 bases). From germline, CDR1 is MNHNS and CDR2 SASEGT. The CDR3 has 15 amino acids. Trimming shortened V by 6 bases and J by 1 base, and 15 bases separated the two germline ends. The CDR3 protein is CASRGAGAWNTEAFF. CDR3 coding DNA: TGTGCCAGCAGGGGCGCGGGGGCGTGGAACACTGAAGCTTTCTTT.

The chain links TRBV5-1 to TRBJ1-5; D uncertain. V was cut by 0 bases and J by 5 bases, with 6 bases left in between. CDR3 length: 13 residues. Germline V CDR1 and CDR2: SGHRS, YFSETQ. CDR3 sequence: CASSLVPDQPQHF. DNA for the CDR3: TGCGCCAGCAGCTTGGTGCCAGATCAGCCCCAGCATTTT.

This chain uses TRBV29-1 with TRBJ1-1; maybe TRBD1 (5 bases). V was trimmed by 3 bases and J by 5 bases, leaving 10 bases between them. The CDR3 spans 12 residues. CDR1 and CDR2 (germline): SQVTM, ANQGSEA. The CDR3 DNA is TGCAGCGTTGACAGGGAAGGGACTGAAGCTTTCTTT. Protein product: CSVDREGTEAFF.

This clonotype was seen many times. The rearrangement links TRBV18 to TRBJ2-5; 7 nucleotides align to TRBD2. Germline loops: CDR1 KGHSH, CDR2 LQKENI. J was trimmed by 5 bases and V by 1 base; bases with no gene match: 7. The CDR3 extends over 15 amino acids. This CDR3 is CASSPRTSAGETQYF. CDR3 DNA: TGTGCCAGCTCACCACGTACTAGCGCGGGGGAGACCCAGTACTTC.

The sample holds many counts of this clonotype. J is TRBJ2-7 and V is TRBV30, with 7 bases aligning to TRBD2. The CDR3 covers 13 residues. The ends lost 4 bases at V and 3 bases at J; junction bases unmatched: 6. CDR1 and CDR2 (germline): GTSNPN, SVGIG (reference sequence). CDR3 nucleotides: TGTGCCTGGAATGGGGGGGACTACTACGAGCAGTACTTC. Its translation: CAWNGGDYYEQYF.

The chain links TRBV9 to TRBJ2-1; TRBD1 agrees at 7 bases. V trimming: 3 bases; J trimming: 0 bases; junction bases outside the gene matches: 6. Germline V gene lookup returns CDR1 SGDLS and CDR2 YYNGEE. The CDR3 is made up of 16 amino acids. In nucleotides, the CDR3 is TGTGCCAGCAGCGAACTTACAGGGGCCTCCTACAATGAGCAGTTCTTC. Translated: CASSELTGASYNEQFF.

This clonotype was picked up many times. The V and J genes are TRBV3-1 and TRBJ2-1; D is perhaps TRBD2 (6 bases). Germline V gives CDR1 LGHDT, CDR2 YNNKEL (reference sequence). V gave up 3 bases and J gave up 9 bases, with 18 bases separating them. The length of the CDR3 is 15 residues. This chain's CDR3 is CASSHPGLQEGEQFF. The CDR3 nucleotides read TGTGCCAGCAGCCACCCGGGACTCCAGGAAGGTGAGCAGTTCTTC.

The sample holds many counts of this clonotype. J is TRBJ2-5 and V is TRBV7-2; a possible D gene is TRBD2 (5 bases). CDR1 SGHTA and CDR2 FQGNSA come from the germline V gene. This CDR3 region has 15 residues. V was trimmed by 1 base and J by 0 bases, leaving 9 bases between them. The CDR3 loop reads CASSLDLAYQETQYF. The CDR3 bases are TGTGCCAGCAGCTTAGACCTAGCTTACCAAGAGACCCAGTACTTC.